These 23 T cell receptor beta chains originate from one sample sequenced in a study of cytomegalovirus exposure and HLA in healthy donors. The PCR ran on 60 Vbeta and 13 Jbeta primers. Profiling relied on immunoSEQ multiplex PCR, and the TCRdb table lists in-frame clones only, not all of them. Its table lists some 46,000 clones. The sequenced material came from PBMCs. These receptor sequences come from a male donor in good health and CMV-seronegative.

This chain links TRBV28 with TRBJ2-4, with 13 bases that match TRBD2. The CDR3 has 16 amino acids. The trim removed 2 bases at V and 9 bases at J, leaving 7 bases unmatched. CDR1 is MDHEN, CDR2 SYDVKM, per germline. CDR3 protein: CASSLTSGRAGGIQYF. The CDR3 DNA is TGTGCCAGCAGTTTAACTAGCGGGAGGGCCGGGGGCATTCAGTACTTC.

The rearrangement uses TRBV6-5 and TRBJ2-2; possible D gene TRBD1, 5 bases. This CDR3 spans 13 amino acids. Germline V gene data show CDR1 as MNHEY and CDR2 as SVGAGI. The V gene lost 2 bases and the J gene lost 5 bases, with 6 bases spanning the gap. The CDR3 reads CASSYRTTGELFF. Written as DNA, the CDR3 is TGTGCCAGCAGTTACCGGACAACCGGGGAGCTGTTTTTT.

The CDR3 DNA reads TGTGCCAGCTCACCTGAGTACGAGCAGTACTTC. It codes for CASSPEYEQYF. This sequence joins TRBV18 and TRBJ2-7; no clear D gene. Trimming removed 3 bases from V and 4 bases from J, with 4 bases in between. Germline V CDR1 and CDR2: KGHSH, LQKENI. The CDR3 has 11 amino acids.

DNA for the CDR3: TGTGCCAGCAGTTACCGCTGGAGCTCTGGAAACACCATATATTTT. This sequence encodes CASSYRWSSGNTIYF. The rearrangement uses TRBV6-5 and TRBJ1-3; D remains ambiguous. Germline V gives CDR1 MNHEY, CDR2 SVGAGI. The CDR3 contains 15 residues. Trimming took off 2 bases at V and 0 bases at J, with 8 bases between the two ends.

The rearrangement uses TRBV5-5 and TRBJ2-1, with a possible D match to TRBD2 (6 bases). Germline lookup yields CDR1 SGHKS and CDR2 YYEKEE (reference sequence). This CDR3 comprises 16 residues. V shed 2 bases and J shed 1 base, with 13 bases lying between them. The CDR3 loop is CASSFTGTLSYNEQFF. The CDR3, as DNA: TGTGCCAGCAGCTTCACCGGGACTCTTTCCTACAATGAGCAGTTCTTC. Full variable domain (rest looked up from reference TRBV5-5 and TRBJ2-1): DAGVTQSPTHLIKTRGQQVTLRCSPISGHKSVSWYQQVLGQGPQFIFQYYEKEERGRGNFPDRFSARQFPNYSSELNVNALLLGDSALYLCASSFTGTLSYNEQFFGPGTRLTVL.

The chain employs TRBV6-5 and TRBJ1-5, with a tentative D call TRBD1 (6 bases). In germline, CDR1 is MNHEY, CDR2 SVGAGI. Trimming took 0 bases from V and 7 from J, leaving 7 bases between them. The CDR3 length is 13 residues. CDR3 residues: CASSYSTGQPQHF. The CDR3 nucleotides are TGTGCCAGCAGTTACTCCACAGGGCAGCCCCAGCATTTT.

CDR3: CASSPAGLAGVVQFF. The CDR3 nucleotides read TGTGCCAGCAGCCCAGCGGGACTAGCGGGAGTGGTGCAGTTCTTC. The rearrangement uses TRBV5-4 and TRBJ2-1; 14 bases agree with TRBD2. The CDR3 is made up of 15 amino acids. Unmatched junction bases numbered 9, after V lost 4 bases and J lost 12 bases. The V gene's germline CDR1 is SGHNT and CDR2 YYREEE (reference sequence).

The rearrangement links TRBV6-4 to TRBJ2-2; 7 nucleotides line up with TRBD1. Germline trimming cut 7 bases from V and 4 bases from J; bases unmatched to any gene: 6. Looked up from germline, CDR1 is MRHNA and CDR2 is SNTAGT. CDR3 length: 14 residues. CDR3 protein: CASTRGPGTGELFF. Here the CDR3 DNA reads TGTGCCAGCACGAGGGGGCCGGGCACCGGGGAGCTGTTTTTT.

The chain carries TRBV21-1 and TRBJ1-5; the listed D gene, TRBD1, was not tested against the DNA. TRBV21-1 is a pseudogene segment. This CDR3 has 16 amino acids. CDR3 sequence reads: CASSENRGYSNQPQHF. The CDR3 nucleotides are TGTGCCAGCAGCGAAAACAGGGGATATAGCAATCAGCCCCAGCATTTT.

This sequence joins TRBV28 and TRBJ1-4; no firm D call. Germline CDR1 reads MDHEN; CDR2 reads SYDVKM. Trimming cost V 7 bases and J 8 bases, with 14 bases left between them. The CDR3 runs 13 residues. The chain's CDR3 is CASTSPSEEKLFF. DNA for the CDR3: TGTGCCAGCACTTCCCCCTCGGAGGAAAAACTGTTTTTT.

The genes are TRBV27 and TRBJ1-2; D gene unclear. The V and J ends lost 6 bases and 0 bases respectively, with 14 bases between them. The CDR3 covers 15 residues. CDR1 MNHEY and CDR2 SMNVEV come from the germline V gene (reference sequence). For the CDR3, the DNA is TGTGCCAGCAGCGGAGGTAGTGAATCTAACTATGGCTACACCTTC. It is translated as CASSGGSESNYGYTF.

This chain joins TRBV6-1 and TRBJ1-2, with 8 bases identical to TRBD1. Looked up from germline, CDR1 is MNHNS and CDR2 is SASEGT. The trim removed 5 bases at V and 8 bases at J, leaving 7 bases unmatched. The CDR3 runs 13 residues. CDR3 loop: CASSQHRGEGYTF. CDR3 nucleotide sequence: TGTGCCAGCAGTCAGCACAGGGGGGAAGGCTACACCTTC.

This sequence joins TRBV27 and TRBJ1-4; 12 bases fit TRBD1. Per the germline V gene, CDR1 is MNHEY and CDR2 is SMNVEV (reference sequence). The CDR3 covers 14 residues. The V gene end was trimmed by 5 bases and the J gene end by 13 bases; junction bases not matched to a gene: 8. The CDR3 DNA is TGTGCCAGCAGTCCGGGACAGGGGGCTAGTCGACTGTTTTTT. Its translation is CASSPGQGASRLFF.

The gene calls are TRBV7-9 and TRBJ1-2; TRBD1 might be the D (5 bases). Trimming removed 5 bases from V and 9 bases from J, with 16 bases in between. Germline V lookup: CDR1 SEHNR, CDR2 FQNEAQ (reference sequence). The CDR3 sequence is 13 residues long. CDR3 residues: CASSAQVRGSYTF. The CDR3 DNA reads TGTGCCAGCAGCGCACAGGTTCGCGGTAGCTACACCTTC.

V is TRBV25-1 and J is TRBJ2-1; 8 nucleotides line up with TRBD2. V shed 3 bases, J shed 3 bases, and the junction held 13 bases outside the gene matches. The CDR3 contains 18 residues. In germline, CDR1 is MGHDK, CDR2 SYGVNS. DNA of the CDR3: TGTGCCAGCAGTGAGGATCGAAGCGGGGGTACTCTCTACAATGAGCAGTTCTTC. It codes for CASSEDRSGGTLYNEQFF.

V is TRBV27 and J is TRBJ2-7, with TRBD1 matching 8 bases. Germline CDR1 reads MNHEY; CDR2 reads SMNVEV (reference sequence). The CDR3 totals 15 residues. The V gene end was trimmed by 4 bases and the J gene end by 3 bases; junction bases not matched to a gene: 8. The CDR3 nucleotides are TGTGCCAGCAGTTCCACTACAGGGGGGCTCTACGAGCAGTACTTC. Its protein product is CASSSTTGGLYEQYF.

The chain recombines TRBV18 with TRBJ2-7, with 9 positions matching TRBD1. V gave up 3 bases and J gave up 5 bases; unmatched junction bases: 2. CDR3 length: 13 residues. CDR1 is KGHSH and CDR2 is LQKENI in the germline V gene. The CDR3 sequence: CASSPGQGDEQYF. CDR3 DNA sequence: TGTGCCAGCTCACCGGGACAGGGAGACGAGCAGTACTTC.

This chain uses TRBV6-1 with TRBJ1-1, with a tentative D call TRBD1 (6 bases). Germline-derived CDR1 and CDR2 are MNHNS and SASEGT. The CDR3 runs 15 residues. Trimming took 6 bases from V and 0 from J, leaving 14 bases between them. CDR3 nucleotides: TGTGCCAGCAGCTCGGGACACCTCATGAACACTGAAGCTTTCTTT. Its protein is CASSSGHLMNTEAFF.

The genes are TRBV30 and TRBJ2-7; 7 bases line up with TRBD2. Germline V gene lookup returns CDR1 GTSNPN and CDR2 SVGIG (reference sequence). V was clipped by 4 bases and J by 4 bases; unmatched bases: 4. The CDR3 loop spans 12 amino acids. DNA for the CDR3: TGTGCCTGGAACCTAGCGGAATACGAGCAGTACTTC. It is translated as CAWNLAEYEQYF. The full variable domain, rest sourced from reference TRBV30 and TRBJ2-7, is SQTIHQWPATLVQPVGSPLSLECTVEGTSNPNLYWYRQAAGRGLQLLFYSVGIGQISSEVPQNLSASRPQDRQFILSSKKLLLSDSGFYLCAWNLAEYEQYFGPGTRLTVT.

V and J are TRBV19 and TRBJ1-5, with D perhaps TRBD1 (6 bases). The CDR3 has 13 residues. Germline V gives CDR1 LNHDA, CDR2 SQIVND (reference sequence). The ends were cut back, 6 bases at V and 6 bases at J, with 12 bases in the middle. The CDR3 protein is CASSPTGIQPQHF. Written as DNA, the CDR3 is TGTGCCAGTAGCCCAACAGGGATTCAGCCCCAGCATTTT.

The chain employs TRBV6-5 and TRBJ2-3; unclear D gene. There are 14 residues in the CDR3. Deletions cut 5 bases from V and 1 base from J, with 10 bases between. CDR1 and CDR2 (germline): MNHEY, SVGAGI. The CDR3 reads CASSPVARTDTQYF. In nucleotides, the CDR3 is TGTGCCAGCAGTCCCGTAGCACGCACAGATACGCAGTATTTT.

This CDR3 reads CASSAIKRDPYNEQFF. CDR3 nucleotide sequence: TGTGCCAGCAGCGCTATAAAGCGGGATCCCTACAATGAGCAGTTCTTC. The chain uses TRBV11-2 and TRBJ2-1; 7 bases line up with TRBD2. Trimming cost V 5 bases and J 2 bases; bases outside gene matches: 9. Germline V lookup: CDR1 SGHAT, CDR2 FQNNGV. The CDR3 consists of 16 residues.

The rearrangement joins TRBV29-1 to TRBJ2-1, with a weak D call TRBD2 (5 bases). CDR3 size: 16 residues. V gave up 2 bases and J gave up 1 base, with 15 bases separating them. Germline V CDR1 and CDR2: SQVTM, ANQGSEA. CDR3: CSVESAGGESYNEQFF. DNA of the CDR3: TGCAGCGTTGAAAGCGCGGGCGGAGAATCCTACAATGAGCAGTTCTTC.